These T cell receptor beta chains were read from a single sample in a study of blood T cell repertoires in COVID-19. Only in-frame clones appear in the TCRdb table, and some are missing; sequencing was by immunoSEQ multiplex PCR. Of some 250,000 clones listed, under 90% are singletons. The sample was PBMCs or T cells enriched from blood (not recorded which). Receptors originate from a woman aged 30 to 39 with acute COVID-19. The CDR3 runs from the conserved cysteine through the conserved F or W. The D gene is left open where the match is weak. Expanded clones get a size class; other rows say once, few or many, or leave the size out.

size	V	length	D	J	CDR3	DNA
NA	TRBV4-3	14	NA	TRBJ1-6	CASSQGTWNSPLHF	TGCGCCAGCAGCCAAGGGACATGGAATTCACCCCTCCACTTT
NA	TRBV19	15	TRBD2	TRBJ2-3	CASSNGRGDTDTQYF	TGTGCCAGTAGTAACGGGCGGGGGGACACAGATACGCAGTATTTT
NA	TRBV24-1	17	NA	TRBJ2-1	CATSDTGPYQGYNEQFF	TGTGCCACCAGTGATACCGGGCCATATCAGGGCTACAATGAGCAGTTCTTC
NA	TRBV7-2	14	NA	TRBJ2-5	CASSLASDQETQYF	TGTGCCAGCAGCTTAGCGTCGGACCAAGAGACCCAGTACTTC
NA	TRBV6-6	17	TRBD1	TRBJ1-1	CASIRRKTGQGMREAFF	TGTGCCAGCATTCGAAGGAAGACGGGACAGGGGATGAGGGAAGCTTTCTTT
few	TRBV28	15	NA	TRBJ2-7	CASSSPRSGGHEQYF	TGTGCCAGCAGTTCTCCGCGTTCGGGGGGCCACGAGCAGTACTTC
NA	TRBV2	15	TRBD2	TRBJ2-2	CASGAPGLASGELFF	TGTGCCAGCGGGGCACCGGGACTAGCATCCGGGGAGCTGTTTTTT
NA	TRBV11-3	11	NA	TRBJ1-1	CASSQQGPAFF	TGTGCCAGCAGCCAACAGGGTCCTGCTTTCTTT
NA	TRBV7-9	15	NA	TRBJ1-6	CASSLGAGDNSPLHF	TGTGCCAGCAGCTTAGGGGCAGGTGATAATTCACCCCTCCACTTT
NA	TRBV7-9	15	NA	TRBJ2-3	CASSLGGSHTDTQYF	TGTGCCAGCAGCTTAGGAGGATCACACACAGATACGCAGTATTTT
NA	TRBV5-1	16	TRBD1	TRBJ2-7	CASSLVGRDRGSEQYF	TGCGCCAGCAGCTTGGTAGGCCGGGACAGGGGGTCCGAGCAGTACTTC
NA	TRBV14	15	TRBD1	TRBJ1-2	CASSQGTGVAYGYTF	TGTGCCAGCAGCCAAGGAACAGGGGTCGCCTATGGCTACACCTTC
NA	TRBV7-2	16	NA	TRBJ1-5	CASSLARTRVDQPQHF	TGTGCCAGCAGCTTAGCCCGGACAAGGGTGGATCAGCCCCAGCATTTT
NA	TRBV5-1	15	NA	TRBJ1-4	CASSLVGHGNEKLFF	TGCGCCAGCAGCTTGGTGGGGCACGGTAATGAAAAACTGTTTTTT
once	TRBV10-3	16	TRBD1	TRBJ2-7	CAISQGQGPRSYEQYF	TGTGCCATCAGTCAAGGACAGGGACCGAGGTCCTACGAGCAGTACTTC
NA	TRBV19	13	NA	TRBJ2-7	CASSYSEGYEQYF	TGTGCCAGTAGTTATTCGGAGGGCTACGAGCAGTACTTC
NA	TRBV3-1/TRBV3-2	13	NA	TRBJ1-2	CASSQSRGNGYTF	TGTGCCAGCAGCCAAAGCAGAGGGAACGGCTACACCTTC
NA	TRBV3-1/TRBV3-2	13	TRBD2	TRBJ2-5	CASNGGFQETQYF	TGTGCCAGCAACGGGGGGTTCCAAGAGACCCAGTACTTC